Sequencing of this T cell receptor beta chain was carried out in a study of PD-L1 blockade in urothelial cancer. TCRdb's copy holds only in-frame clones and misses some; the assay was immunoSEQ multiplex PCR. The table lists some 120,000 clones, 80% to 90% of them singletons. The germline V and J ends were trimmed by 8 bases and 0 bases, with 11 bases remaining between them. This CDR3 region has 14 residues. The germline gives CDR1 MNHNY, CDR2 SVGAGI (reference sequence). This clone has only one observation. This sample's time point: peripheral blood 6 weeks after treatment start. The source was PBMCs, collected around atezolizumab (anti-PD-L1) treatment. The sequence was obtained from a man aged 55 to 69 with urothelial cancer. The chain links TRBV6-6 to TRBJ1-3; D gene unclear. CDR3 DNA sequence: TGTGCCAGCTTTAAACAGAGCTCTGGAAACACCATATATTTT. Protein product: CASFKQSSGNTIYF.